The TCR beta chain described here comes from a study of T cells after yellow fever vaccination. TCRdb called the 5' RACE reads again in MiXCR, with one record for every CDR3 protein. The data hold some 560,000 distinct CDR3 sequences, with 15% to 20% observed a single time. V lost 7 bases to trimming and J lost 4 bases, with 20 bases between them. CDR1 is SQVTM and CDR2 is ANQGSEA in the germline V gene. There are 15 residues in the CDR3. This chain links TRBV29-1 with TRBJ2-1; D might be TRBD1 (6 bases). The receptor was derived from a man in his thirties or forties who received the YFV17D yellow fever vaccine. The source was PBMCs, collected 15 days after the yellow fever booster vaccination. Here the CDR3 DNA reads TGCAGCGGGACCGAATTCGGGACACCTTACAATGAGCAGTTCTTC. Protein: CSGTEFGTPYNEQFF.